This T cell receptor (beta chain) was captured by sequencing in a study of shared clonotypes between healthy human individuals. Study outcomes and limitations: At large depth, rarefaction still showed sorted-subset sequencing to be incomplete.

Sequencing was performed with immunoSEQ multiplex PCR; in TCRdb, only in-frame clones are kept and a portion is missing. In the table there are approximately 88,000 clones, 60% to 75% of which are singletons. Comments on this clone: Its antigen is currently unknown.

The clonotype originates from a man younger than 45 in good health. Sequenced material: memory CD8+ T cells sorted from blood. Specified subset: CD45RO+ cells pooled with CCR7-negative TemRA cells.

CDR3 loop: CASSQEWTSGSNTGELFF. DNA for the CDR3: TGCGCCAGCAGCCAAGAATGGACTAGCGGGTCTAACACCGGGGAGCTGTTTTTT. The V and J genes are TRBV4-3 and TRBJ2-2, with 11 nucleotides matching TRBD2. CDR3 length equals 18 residues. With 0 bases clipped from V and 2 bases from J, the junction kept 5 bases outside the gene matches. The germline V gene has CDR1 LGHNA and CDR2 YSLEER.